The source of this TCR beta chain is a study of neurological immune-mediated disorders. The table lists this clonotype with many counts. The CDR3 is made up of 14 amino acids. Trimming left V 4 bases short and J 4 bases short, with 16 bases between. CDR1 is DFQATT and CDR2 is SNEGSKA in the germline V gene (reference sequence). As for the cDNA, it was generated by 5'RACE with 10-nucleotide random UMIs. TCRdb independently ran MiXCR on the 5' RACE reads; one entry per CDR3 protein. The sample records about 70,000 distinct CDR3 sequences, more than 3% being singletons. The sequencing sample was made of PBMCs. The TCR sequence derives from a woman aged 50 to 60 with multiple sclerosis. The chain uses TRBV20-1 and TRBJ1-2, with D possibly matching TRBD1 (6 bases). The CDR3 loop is CSANSIGGGYGYTF. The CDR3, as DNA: TGCAGTGCTAATTCTATAGGGGGAGGCTATGGCTACACCTTC.